The source of this T cell receptor beta chain is a study of identical twins (dated by TCRdb to 2015 to 2016). Describing the broader study: To test whether fetal clonotypes persist, this study deep-sequenced TCR alpha and beta repertoires from monozygotic twins, from unrelated adults of various ages, and from cord blood. Replicate twin experiments were performed at different times using different library preparation protocols to rule out contamination.

All donors were healthy Caucasians. The twin cohort comprised three pairs of female monozygotic twins, all aged roughly 18 to 30 years. CD4+ and CD8+ T cell populations were isolated with positive isolation kits from Invitrogen. V is cut by 5 bases and J by 0 bases, and the space between the germline ends is 11 bases. The CDR3, from cysteine to phenylalanine, totals 14 residues. Only the CDR3 portion is preserved as DNA: 42 bases, with reading frame beginning at the first base. Based on the germline V gene, the CDR1 and CDR2 sequences are SGHTA and FQGNSA. Points on this clonotype: What this receptor recognizes is not known. No much larger clone exists at a distance of one base, and base qualities are not known.

The library was obtained by 5' RACE. The sample was run on an Illumina HiSeq 2000. Template switching introduced a universal primer binding site; the final cDNA contained a unique molecular identifier, enabling accurate counting of TCR cDNA molecules. First-strand cDNA for TCR alpha and beta chains was synthesized from specific primers in the conserved constant-segment region. To control for contamination, every cDNA library carried two barcodes: a SMART-Mk sample barcode plus Illumina barcodes. TruSeq adapter sequences and Illumina sample barcodes were added in two successive PCR steps. TCR alpha and beta cDNA libraries were sequenced on the Illumina HiSeq platform with custom primers. Under the source paper's analysis protocol: MiGEC processed the raw reads to extract unique molecular identifiers, while MiXCR was used to determine the CDR3 positions. Recombination models were inferred per individual with the repgenHMM and IGoR tools using an EM algorithm. The analysis of shared clonotypes was done with the tcR package in R, with sharing normalized by the product of cloneset sizes. To study raw recombination free of thymic and clonal selection effects, out-of-frame nonproductive sequences were analyzed. TCRdb cleaned the public reads at Q25 with fastp, built clones with MiXCR and kept in-frame beta chains. A single entry per CDR3 protein holds the most common genes and DNA from its merged rows. What appears here as the V and J calls and clone size reflects TCRdb's work, not the paper's. The sample records around 480,000 distinct CDR3 sequences, roughly an eighth of which are singletons. The ten largest clonotypes hold 0.95% to 1% of the sample.

General conclusions and limits of the study: Compared with coincidental sharing between unrelated individuals, out-of-frame TCR alpha sequences shared between twins had an excess of sequences with low generation probability. In beta out-of-frame sequences, excess twin sharing was weaker, because having fewer shared sequences lowered the signal-to-noise ratio. Invariant T cells such as MAIT and iNKT could partly confound zero-insertion analyses, though diverse VJ usage argued against this for most clonotypes. Because the same donors could not be followed over many years, the conclusions depended on cross-sectional statistical analysis. Recombination models systematically underestimated out-of-frame TCR alpha sharing in monozygotic twins but agreed with sharing between unrelated individuals. Abundant cord blood beta clonotypes had fewer insertions, young adult naive repertoires showed a similar but weaker trend, and memory repertoires showed no such trend.

The sample was also reused in another study, on yellow fever vaccine responses in identical twins. As described in the second report: According to the authors, the vaccine-induced T cell response in identical twins seemed to be partly convergent and partly specific to each individual. The study precisely tracked vaccine-responding T cell clones in identical twins.

The specimen was CD4+ T cells sorted from blood. In this chain, TRBV7-2 is recombined with TRBJ2-7; D gene: possibly TRBD1, on 5 matching bases. The sequence derives from a young woman in good health. The CDR3 protein is CASSPMTASYEQYF. In nucleotides, the sequence is TGTGCCAGCAGCCCTATGACAGCCTCCTACGAGCAGTACTTC. Here the CDR3 is joined to the reference TRBV7-2 and TRBJ2-7 genes, and the full variable domain is: GAGVSQSPSNKVTEKGKDVELRCDPISGHTALYWYRQSLGQGLEFLIYFQGNSAPDKSGLPSDRFSAERTGGSVSTLTIQRTQQEDSAVYLCASSPMTASYEQYFGPGTRLTVT.